Each of the 21 T cell receptor beta chains below was sequenced from the same sample in a study of T cell clones after liver transplantation. TCRdb keeps only in-frame clones here, not all; method: immunoSEQ multiplex PCR. The table has roughly 74,000 clones, 80% seen once. The sequences come from CD4+ T cells from blood, collected before liver transplant. These receptors all come from a human donor who received a liver transplant.

The rearrangement uses TRBV11-2 and TRBJ2-7; tentative D call: TRBD1 (7 bases). Trimming stripped 5 bases from V and 5 bases from J, with 16 bases between. CDR1 SGHAT and CDR2 FQNNGV come from the germline V gene. The CDR3 extends over 14 amino acids. CDR3 region: CASSNPRGADEQYF. CDR3 DNA sequence: TGTGCCAGCAGCAATCCCAGGGGGGCCGACGAGCAGTACTTC.

The chain carries TRBV7-9 and TRBJ2-5, with a possible D match to TRBD2 (7 bases). The V gene lost 0 bases and the J gene lost 4 bases, with 18 bases spanning the gap. Per germline, CDR1 SEHNR and CDR2 FQNEAQ (reference sequence). CDR3 length equals 17 residues. The CDR3 bases are TGTGCCAGCAGCTTAGCCGGTCGGGGGGCAGTAGGAGAGACCCAGTACTTC. It is translated as CASSLAGRGAVGETQYF.

This chain connects TRBV28 to TRBJ1-1; 7 bases are shared with TRBD1. The CDR3 runs 18 residues. Germline trimming cut 3 bases from V and 0 bases from J; bases unmatched to any gene: 13. CDR1 is MDHEN, CDR2 SYDVKM, per germline. The DNA of the CDR3 is TGTGCCAGCAGTTTCCCCCTGACAGGGACAATGATGAACACTGAAGCTTTCTTT. Translating gives CASSFPLTGTMMNTEAFF.

The chain is built from TRBV5-4 and TRBJ1-1, with 7 positions matching TRBD1. Looked up from germline, CDR1 is SGHNT and CDR2 is YYREEE (reference sequence). The CDR3 runs 17 residues. The V and J ends lost 0 bases and 0 bases, in that order; junction bases with no gene match: 8. The CDR3 sequence is CASSLGTGNLVNTEAFF. CDR3 nucleotides: TGTGCCAGCAGCTTGGGGACAGGCAATTTGGTGAACACTGAAGCTTTCTTT. Full variable domain (missing parts from reference TRBV5-4 and TRBJ1-1): ETGVTQSPTHLIKTRGQQVTLRCSSQSGHNTVSWYQQALGQGPQFIFQYYREEENGRGNFPPRFSGLQFPNYSSELNVNALELDDSALYLCASSLGTGNLVNTEAFFGQGTRLTVV.

V gene TRBV4-3 combines with J gene TRBJ2-2, with TRBD1 matching 8 bases. The CDR3 has 14 amino acids. Trimming at V came to 4 bases and at J to 7 bases, leaving 5 bases not matched to a gene. CDR1 and CDR2 from the germline V gene are LGHNA and YSLEER. As DNA, the CDR3 is TGCGCCAGCAGCCCCCAGGGGGCGCGCGGGGAGCTGTTTTTT. Translated: CASSPQGARGELFF.

The CDR3 here is CASSVLAGPYEQYF. The CDR3 DNA sequence: TGTGCCAGCAGTGTACTAGCGGGGCCCTACGAGCAGTACTTC. The J gene is TRBJ2-7, the V gene TRBV6-5; 10 positions agree with TRBD2. Germline V gene sequence: CDR1 MNHEY, CDR2 SVGAGI. V dropped 5 bases and J dropped 2; count of bases not matched to a gene: 3. The CDR3 contains 14 residues.

The chain recombines TRBV6-1 with TRBJ2-6; 7 positions match TRBD1. This CDR3 has 15 residues. V gave up 4 bases and J gave up 3 bases; unmatched junction bases: 3. Germline V gene data show CDR1 as MNHNS and CDR2 as SASEGT. CDR3 region: CASSGQGYGANVLTF. The DNA for the CDR3 is TGTGCCAGCAGTGGACAGGGTTATGGGGCCAACGTCCTGACTTTC.

V and J are TRBV27 and TRBJ2-5; the D gene is possibly TRBD1 (6 bases). This CDR3 spans 17 amino acids. Trimming took 5 bases from V and 2 from J, leaving 21 bases between them. In germline, CDR1 is MNHEY, CDR2 SMNVEV (reference sequence). The CDR3 is CASSPHWTVYTQETQYF. The CDR3 nucleotides read TGTGCCAGCAGTCCGCACTGGACAGTCTATACTCAAGAGACCCAGTACTTC.

The chain combines TRBV5-1 with TRBJ2-7; tentatively, D is TRBD1 or TRBD2 (5 bases each). V shed 6 bases and J shed 0 bases, with 13 bases lying between them. The germline V gene encodes CDR1 SGHRS and CDR2 YFSETQ. This CDR3 contains 14 residues. The CDR3 DNA reads as TGCGCCAGCACCCGAGGGGTAGACTCCTACGAGCAGTACTTC. The encoded protein is CASTRGVDSYEQYF. The full variable domain, rest sourced from reference TRBV5-1 and TRBJ2-7, is KAGVTQTPRYLIKTRGQQVTLSCSPISGHRSVSWYQQTPGQGLQFLFEYFSETQRNKGNFPGRFSGRQFSNSRSEMNVSTLELGDSALYLCASTRGVDSYEQYFGPGTRLTVT.

The chain employs TRBV6-5 and TRBJ2-3, with 9 positions matching TRBD2. The germline gives CDR1 MNHEY, CDR2 SVGAGI. V gave up 2 bases and J gave up 4 bases; unmatched junction bases: 7. This CDR3 region has 16 residues. The CDR3 nucleotides read TGTGCCAGCAGTTACGGGGGCGGGAGGGCCCCAGATACGCAGTATTTT. It encodes CASSYGGGRAPDTQYF.

This chain connects TRBV5-1 to TRBJ1-2, with TRBD1 identical over 9 bases. The CDR3 loop spans 14 amino acids. From germline, CDR1 is SGHRS and CDR2 YFSETQ. Unmatched junction bases numbered 3, after V lost 4 bases and J lost 2 bases. The chain's CDR3 is CASSPGQGNYGYTF. For the CDR3, the DNA is TGCGCCAGCAGCCCCGGACAGGGGAACTATGGCTACACCTTC.

The rearrangement uses TRBV5-1 and TRBJ2-7, with D tentatively TRBD1 (5 bases). The CDR3 has 12 amino acids. V was trimmed by 4 bases and J by 2 bases, leaving 7 bases between them. In germline, CDR1 is SGHRS, CDR2 YFSETQ. The CDR3 DNA is TGCGCCAGCAGCGAGGACACCTACGAGCAGTACTTC. Protein product: CASSEDTYEQYF.

The CDR3 region has the DNA TGCGCCAGCAGCGATCGCGGGGGGAGCGGGGATAGGCTGTTTTTT. Translation: CASSDRGGSGDRLFF. J is TRBJ1-4 and V is TRBV5-1, with D maybe TRBD1 (5 bases). The germline V and J ends were trimmed by 4 bases and 14 bases, with 24 bases remaining between them. The CDR3 sequence is 15 residues long. Germline loops: CDR1 SGHRS, CDR2 YFSETQ.

The J gene is TRBJ2-5, the V gene TRBV28; D is ambiguous. This CDR3 spans 15 amino acids. Trimming removed 3 bases at V and 2 bases at J, with 13 bases between. Germline assignment: CDR1 MDHEN and CDR2 SYDVKM. CDR3 coding DNA: TGTGCCAGCAGTTTGAGGCCGACCGCACAAGAGACCCAGTACTTC. It codes for CASSLRPTAQETQYF.

The chain has TRBV19 and TRBJ1-1; 8 bases are a match to TRBD1. CDR1 is LNHDA and CDR2 is SQIVND in the germline V gene (reference sequence). V shed 4 bases and J 0 bases; nucleotides not matched to a gene: 7. The CDR3 contains 16 residues. Here the CDR3 reads CASSRGPGQVNTEAFF. CDR3 DNA: TGTGCCAGTAGTAGGGGGCCGGGACAGGTGAACACTGAAGCTTTCTTT.

J is TRBJ2-2 and V is TRBV27; 11 bases are shared with TRBD2. Losses at the gene ends were 5 bases for V and 1 base for J; bases not matched to a gene: 3. This CDR3 contains 16 residues. Germline V lookup: CDR1 MNHEY, CDR2 SMNVEV (reference sequence). DNA of the CDR3: TGTGCCAGCAGTCCGACTAGCGGGGAGAACACCGGGGAGCTGTTTTTT. Protein sequence: CASSPTSGENTGELFF.

The V gene is TRBV9, the J gene TRBJ2-5; D might be TRBD2 (5 bases). The germline CDR1 and CDR2 sequences are SGDLS and YYNGEE. The CDR3 runs to 16 residues. The V gene lost 3 bases and the J gene lost 5 bases, with 20 bases spanning the gap. The CDR3 here is CASSAAGGSLVETQYF. CDR3 DNA sequence: TGTGCCAGCAGCGCCGCGGGTGGTAGCCTAGTTGAGACCCAGTACTTC.

The gene calls are TRBV7-8 and TRBJ2-5; TRBD1 matches at 7 bases. V dropped 3 bases and J dropped 1; count of bases not matched to a gene: 5. Germline V gene lookup returns CDR1 SGHVS and CDR2 FQNEAQ. The CDR3 has 15 amino acids. The CDR3 DNA reads as TGTGCCAGCAGCTTCGGGACAGCTCTCCAAGAGACCCAGTACTTC. It translates to CASSFGTALQETQYF.

This clone was picked up a small number of times. The chain is built from TRBV9 and TRBJ1-2; D unresolved. This CDR3 spans 11 amino acids. Germline CDR1 reads SGDLS; CDR2 reads YYNGEE. V dropped 1 base and J dropped 8 bases, with 6 bases sitting between them. The CDR3 coding sequence is TGTGCCAGCAGCGTAAATGGGGGCTACACCTTC. Its protein is CASSVNGGYTF. Combining the CDR3 with reference TRBV9 and TRBJ1-2 gives the whole variable domain DSGVTQTPKHLITATGQRVTLRCSPRSGDLSVYWYQQSLDQGLQFLIQYYNGEERAKGNILERFSAQQFPDLHSELNLSSLELGDSALYFCASSVNGGYTFGSGTRLTVV.

The sample holds many counts of this clone. This chain connects TRBV5-8 to TRBJ2-5; D might be TRBD1 (6 bases). The CDR3 is made up of 16 amino acids. CDR1 is SGHTS and CDR2 is YDEGEE in the germline V gene. The germline V and J ends were trimmed by 4 bases and 2 bases, with 18 bases remaining between them. CDR3 region: CASSAGQPKFQETQYF. The CDR3 DNA is TGTGCCAGCAGCGCCGGACAGCCGAAATTTCAAGAGACCCAGTACTTC.

The chain employs TRBV9 and TRBJ2-2; 7 bases are a match to TRBD1. V shed 1 base and J 3 bases; nucleotides not matched to a gene: 3. Germline V gene sequence: CDR1 SGDLS, CDR2 YYNGEE. This CDR3 has 15 residues. CDR3 residues: CASSVLDRDTGELFF. CDR3 nucleotide sequence: TGTGCCAGCAGCGTACTAGACAGGGACACCGGGGAGCTGTTTTTT.